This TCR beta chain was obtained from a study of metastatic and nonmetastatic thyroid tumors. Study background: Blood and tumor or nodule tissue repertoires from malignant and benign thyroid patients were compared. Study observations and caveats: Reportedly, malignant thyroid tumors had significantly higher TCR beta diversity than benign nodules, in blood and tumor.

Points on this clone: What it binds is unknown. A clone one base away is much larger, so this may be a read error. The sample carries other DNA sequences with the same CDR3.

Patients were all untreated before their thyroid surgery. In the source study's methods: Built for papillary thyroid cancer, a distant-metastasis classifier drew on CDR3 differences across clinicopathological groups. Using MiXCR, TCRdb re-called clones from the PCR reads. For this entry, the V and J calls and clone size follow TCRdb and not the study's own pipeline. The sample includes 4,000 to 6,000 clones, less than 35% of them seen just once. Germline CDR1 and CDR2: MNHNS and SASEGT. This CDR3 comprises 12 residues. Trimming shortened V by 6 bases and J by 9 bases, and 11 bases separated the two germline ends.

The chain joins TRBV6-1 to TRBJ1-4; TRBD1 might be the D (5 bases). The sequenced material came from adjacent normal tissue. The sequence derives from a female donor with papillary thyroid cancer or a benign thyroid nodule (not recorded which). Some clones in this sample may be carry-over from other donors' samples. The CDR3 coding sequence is TGTGCCAGCAGGGGGCCTGAGAAAAAACTGTTTTTT. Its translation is CASRGPEKKLFF.